This T cell receptor (beta chain) was identified during a study of shared clonotypes between healthy human individuals. About the study: A donor's plate count was three for CD4 naive and three for CD4 memory; CD8 naive had two and CD8 memory one.

To note about this clone: The antigen remains undetermined.

As defined, naive CD8 cells were CD45RO-negative and positively selected for CCR7, with terminally differentiated effector memory CD45RA+ cells excluded. Every donor was a Caucasian adult from Nashville, Tennessee. Regarding the study as a whole: A reduction in generation probabilities was seen for non-shared clonotypes relative to those shared by all four donors. In general, naive subsets displayed greater estimated richness than memory subsets did.

Sequencing was performed with immunoSEQ multiplex PCR; in TCRdb, only in-frame clones are kept and a portion is missing. The data show about 2.1 million clones, with just under 95% seen just once and around 1.7% held by the top ten. This receptor was obtained from a man aged 18 to 30 in good health. Some clones in this sample may be carry-over from other donors' samples. Sequenced sample: naive CD8+ T cells from PBMCs.

CDR3 loop: CASSQSLGTFSSGANVLTF. In DNA form, the CDR3 reads TGCGCCAGCAGCCAATCCCTGGGGACGTTTTCCTCTGGGGCCAACGTCCTGACTTTC. The chain is built from TRBV4-3 and TRBJ2-6, with D perhaps matching TRBD1 or TRBD2 (5 bases each). Germline V lookup: CDR1 LGHNA, CDR2 YSLEER. Trimming cost V 2 bases and J 0 bases, with 17 bases left between them. CDR3 size: 19 residues.